The next 5 T cell receptor beta chains were all read from a single sample in a study of blood T cell repertoires in COVID-19. Repertoires were generated with immunoSEQ multiplex PCR, while TCRdb's copy carries only in-frame clones and drops some. The data contain fewer than 350,000 clones, more than 75% of them singletons. Sequenced input: PBMCs or T cells enriched from blood (not recorded which). These receptors came from a woman aged 40 to 50 with acute COVID-19.

The CDR3 region has the DNA TGTGCCAGCAGCTTCCCGCGGGGCGCCGATCCCATACTTTACTACGAGCAGTACTTC. Translation gives CASSFPRGADPILYYEQYF. The chain combines TRBV7-2 with TRBJ2-7; perhaps TRBD2 as D (6 bases). The CDR3 is made up of 19 amino acids. V shed 3 bases and J shed 3 bases, with 27 bases lying between them. Germline loops: CDR1 SGHTA, CDR2 FQGNSA. The full variable domain, with the rest looked up from reference TRBV7-2 and TRBJ2-7, is GAGVSQSPSNKVTEKGKDVELRCDPISGHTALYWYRQSLGQGLEFLIYFQGNSAPDKSGLPSDRFSAERTGGSVSTLTIQRTQQEDSAVYLCASSFPRGADPILYYEQYFGPGTRLTVT.

This chain connects TRBV3-1 (or the pseudogene TRBV3-2) to TRBJ1-6; possible D gene TRBD1, 5 bases. The CDR3 sequence is 19 residues long. Germline V gene data show CDR1 as LGHDT and CDR2 as YNNKEL (reference sequence). V was cut by 0 bases and J by 5 bases, with 20 bases left in between. CDR3 residues: CASSQEVMRRGRDNSPLHF. The CDR3 region has the DNA TGTGCCAGCAGCCAAGAGGTCATGCGAAGGGGTCGCGATAATTCACCCCTCCACTTT.

The chain employs TRBV28 and TRBJ1-3; a possible D gene is TRBD1 (5 bases). This CDR3 is built from 15 residues. Trimming pared 6 bases from V and 4 bases from J, leaving 16 bases between. CDR1 and CDR2 (germline): MDHEN, SYDVKM. The CDR3 protein is CASSRDQGGGNTIYF. In DNA, the CDR3 is TGTGCCAGCAGCCGCGATCAGGGAGGAGGAAACACCATATATTTT.

The chain joins TRBV5-4 to TRBJ2-1, with D hard to call. The CDR3 is made up of 12 amino acids. Per germline, CDR1 SGHNT and CDR2 YYREEE (reference sequence). V was shortened by 1 base and J by 15 bases, with 14 bases between the two germline ends. CDR3 residues: CASSLSGEVGFF. The CDR3 bases are TGTGCCAGCAGCTTGTCCGGTGAGGTGGGGTTCTTC. Supplemented by reference TRBV5-4 and TRBJ2-1, the full variable domain reads ETGVTQSPTHLIKTRGQQVTLRCSSQSGHNTVSWYQQALGQGPQFIFQYYREEENGRGNFPPRFSGLQFPNYSSELNVNALELDDSALYLCASSLSGEVGFFGPGTRLTVL.

This clone was detected once. This chain connects TRBV5-3 to TRBJ1-1; D is ambiguous. TRBV5-3 falls under the ORF class, with uncertain function. The CDR3 is made up of 15 amino acids. The V gene lost 1 base and the J gene lost 0 bases, with 10 bases spanning the gap. In DNA, the CDR3 is TGTGCCAGAAGCTTGTCAGGCAGGATGAACACTGAAGCTTTCTTT. Translation gives CARSLSGRMNTEAFF.